These 19 T cell receptor beta chains were all obtained from the same sample, sequenced in a study of T cell responses to AZD1222 COVID-19 vaccine. Produced via immunoSEQ multiplex PCR; TCRdb's table is partial and in-frame only. The table lists over 85,000 clones, around 81% of them singletons, with approximately 5% in the top ten. The input for sequencing was peripheral blood, taken on day 0 of AZD1222 vaccination. The receptors stem from an adult in good health.

This clone occurred once. J is TRBJ2-3 and V is TRBV30; 10 bases map to TRBD2. The junction had 7 bases not matched to a gene; V was cut back by 7 bases and J by 0 bases. The CDR3 is made up of 15 amino acids. CDR1 and CDR2 from the germline V gene are GTSNPN and SVGIG (reference sequence). The CDR3 nucleotides read TGTGCCTACAAAGGACTAGCGGCTAGCACAGATACGCAGTATTTT. Protein: CAYKGLAASTDTQYF.

This clone has a single count. The chain links TRBV3-1 (or the pseudogene TRBV3-2) to TRBJ2-7; D is uncertain. CDR1 and CDR2 (germline): LGHDT, YNNKEL (reference sequence). The CDR3 is 16 amino acids. Trimming took off 1 base at V and 3 bases at J, with 16 bases between the two ends. This CDR3 reads CASSQGHSRPGYEQYF. CDR3 in DNA: TGTGCCAGCAGCCAAGGGCACAGCCGTCCTGGCTACGAGCAGTACTTC.

This clone has a handful of counts. The J gene is TRBJ2-3, the V gene TRBV7-8; TRBD2 agrees at 9 bases. Germline V gives CDR1 SGHVS, CDR2 FQNEAQ. Unmatched junction bases numbered 2, after V lost 4 bases and J lost 0 bases. The CDR3 length is 15 residues. The chain's CDR3 is CASSYLAGSTDTQYF. The CDR3 nucleotides are TGTGCCAGCAGCTATCTAGCGGGGAGCACAGATACGCAGTATTTT. The complete variable domain, with remaining parts taken from reference TRBV7-8 and TRBJ2-3, reads GAGVSQSPRYKVAKRGQDVALRCDPISGHVSLFWYQQALGQGPEFLTYFQNEAQLDKSGLPSDRFFAERPEGSVSTLKIQRTQQEDSAVYLCASSYLAGSTDTQYFGPGTRLTVL.

V gene TRBV18 combines with J gene TRBJ2-7; 9 nucleotides agree with TRBD1. After removal of 3 bases from V and 0 bases from J, the junction contained 3 bases not matched to a gene. The CDR3 runs to 15 residues. Per the germline V gene, CDR1 is KGHSH and CDR2 is LQKENI. This CDR3 reads CASSPGTGNSYEQYF. The CDR3 DNA is TGTGCCAGCTCACCCGGGACAGGGAACTCCTACGAGCAGTACTTC.

The chain links TRBV9 to TRBJ2-7; 7 nucleotides line up with TRBD2. The CDR3 has 14 amino acids. Germline V gene data show CDR1 as SGDLS and CDR2 as YYNGEE. After removal of 2 bases from V and 3 bases from J, the junction contained 5 bases not matched to a gene. CDR3 sequence: CASSVGGSGYEQYF. CDR3 in DNA: TGTGCCAGCAGCGTGGGAGGGTCGGGCTACGAGCAGTACTTC.

This clone was recorded a few times. The chain couples TRBV19 to TRBJ2-3; possibly TRBD1 or TRBD2 for D (5 bases each). The CDR3 has 14 amino acids. CDR1 is LNHDA and CDR2 is SQIVND in the germline V gene (reference sequence). V gave up 6 bases and J gave up 2 bases, with 12 bases separating them. The DNA of the CDR3 is TGTGCCAGTAGGGGAGAGGGGCCCACAGATACGCAGTATTTT. Protein sequence: CASRGEGPTDTQYF.

The genes are TRBV4-1 and TRBJ2-5; 11 bases map to TRBD1. The CDR3 covers 17 residues. CDR1 is MGHRA, CDR2 YSYEKL, per germline. The V and J ends lost 3 bases and 4 bases, in that order; junction bases with no gene match: 10. The CDR3, as DNA: TGCGCCAGCAGCCACGCCGCCGGGACAGGGGGTCGAGAGACCCAGTACTTC. It specifies CASSHAAGTGGRETQYF.

J is TRBJ2-5 and V is TRBV5-1; the D gene could be TRBD1 or TRBD2 (6 bases each). This CDR3 comprises 16 residues. Per the germline V gene, CDR1 is SGHRS and CDR2 is YFSETQ. Trimming removed 1 base from V and 1 base from J, with 14 bases in between. CDR3 sequence: CASSLTSRGGQETQYF. For the CDR3, the DNA is TGCGCCAGCAGCTTGACCTCCAGGGGAGGCCAAGAGACCCAGTACTTC.

This sequence joins TRBV7-2 and TRBJ2-7; D remains unclear. The germline V gene has CDR1 SGHTA and CDR2 FQGNSA. Trimming shortened V by 1 base and J by 2 bases, and 12 bases separated the two germline ends. This CDR3 contains 15 residues. CDR3 residues: CASSLETQVAYEQYF. The CDR3 nucleotides read TGTGCCAGCAGCTTAGAAACTCAGGTGGCCTACGAGCAGTACTTC.

This clone occurred a few times. The chain has TRBV4-3 and TRBJ2-3; D ambiguous. The CDR3 contains 16 residues. The ends were cut back, 1 base at V and 5 bases at J, with 16 bases in the middle. The germline gives CDR1 LGHNA, CDR2 YSLEER. In DNA form, the CDR3 reads TGCGCCAGCAGCCAAGGGGCTCGGTGGAGAGGAGATACGCAGTATTTT. It codes for CASSQGARWRGDTQYF.

The chain carries TRBV7-2 and TRBJ1-3, with 9 nucleotides matching TRBD1. Germline loops: CDR1 SGHTA, CDR2 FQGNSA. V lost 8 bases, J lost 3 bases, and 8 bases stayed unmatched. The CDR3 is 15 amino acids. CDR3 nucleotide sequence: TGTGCCAGCGGATTACAGGGGGCGCTTGGAAACACCATATATTTT. Amino acids: CASGLQGALGNTIYF.

The chain uses TRBV19 and TRBJ2-5; TRBD1 might be the D (6 bases). CDR1 and CDR2 (germline): LNHDA, SQIVND (reference sequence). The CDR3 length is 13 residues. Trimming removed 5 bases from V and 4 bases from J, with 11 bases in between. The CDR3 loop is CASSATGRETQYF. As DNA, the CDR3 is TGTGCCAGTAGTGCTACAGGGCGAGAGACCCAGTACTTC.

The genes are TRBV18 and TRBJ1-2; weak D call: TRBD1 (5 bases). CDR1 KGHSH and CDR2 LQKENI come from the germline V gene. The CDR3 is made up of 14 amino acids. Trimming removed 2 bases from V and 8 bases from J, with 15 bases in between. This chain's CDR3 is CASSPNGGRSGYTF. CDR3 coding DNA: TGTGCCAGCTCACCAAACGGGGGTCGGAGCGGCTACACCTTC.

The chain has TRBV19 and TRBJ1-1; weak D call: TRBD1 (5 bases). The V gene's germline CDR1 is LNHDA and CDR2 SQIVND (reference sequence). This CDR3 is 14 amino acids long. Here the CDR3 reads CASFRGIRNTEAFF. CDR3 coding DNA: TGTGCAAGTTTCCGGGGGATTAGGAACACTGAAGCTTTCTTT.

The chain uses TRBV5-1 and TRBJ2-7; D could derive from TRBD1 or TRBD2 (5 bases each). The CDR3 consists of 14 residues. The ends were cut back, 4 bases at V and 6 bases at J, with 17 bases in the middle. Per the germline V gene, CDR1 is SGHRS and CDR2 is YFSETQ. The CDR3 nucleotides are TGCGCCAGCAGCGTCGGGACCCTAAAGAGCGAGCAGTACTTC. Protein sequence: CASSVGTLKSEQYF.

This rearrangement joins TRBV6-5 to TRBJ1-1; tentative D call: TRBD1 (5 bases). CDR3 size: 14 residues. V was shortened by 6 bases and J by 3 bases, with 14 bases between the two germline ends. Germline lookup yields CDR1 MNHEY and CDR2 SVGAGI. The CDR3 nucleotides are TGTGCCAGCAGCCCGCGAGGGGCAGACACTGAAGCTTTCTTT. Protein sequence: CASSPRGADTEAFF.

This sequence joins TRBV6-2 or TRBV6-3 and TRBJ1-2, with 8 bases identical to TRBD1. Per the germline V gene, CDR1 is MNHEY and CDR2 is SVGEGT. CDR3 size: 13 residues. Trimming at V came to 5 bases and at J to 3 bases, leaving 2 bases not matched to a gene. The CDR3 DNA is TGTGCCAGCAGTCCGGACAGGGACTATGGCTACACCTTC. Residues: CASSPDRDYGYTF.

The chain has TRBV4-3 and TRBJ1-1; 8 nucleotides line up with TRBD1. The CDR3 contains 13 residues. Per the germline V gene, CDR1 is LGHNA and CDR2 is YSLEER. Trimming removed 3 bases from V and 7 bases from J; junction bases left unmatched: 4. The CDR3, as DNA: TGCGCCAGCAGCCACCTCGACAGGGGTGAAGCTTTCTTT. Its protein is CASSHLDRGEAFF.

The V and J genes are TRBV27 and TRBJ1-1, with 7 nucleotides matching TRBD1. The CDR3 is made up of 15 amino acids. Germline V gene sequence: CDR1 MNHEY, CDR2 SMNVEV (reference sequence). The J segment lost 1 base and the V segment lost 5 bases, leaving 7 bases of the junction unmatched. The CDR3 sequence is CASSQGGGRNTEAFF. The DNA of the CDR3 is TGTGCCAGCAGTCAGGGGGGAGGTCGGAACACTGAAGCTTTCTTT.